These 10 T cell receptor beta chains share one sample of origin, sequenced in a study of Graves' ophthalmopathy and Graves' hyperthyroidism. RNA transcripts provided the template for amplifying TCR beta CDR3 regions. RT-PCR with HTBI primers came first, then second-round multiplex PCR. TCRdb independently ran MiXCR on the multiplex PCR reads; one entry per CDR3 protein. The repertoire holds around 1.1 million distinct CDR3 sequences, with less than 45% as singletons. The sequencing input was peripheral blood or thyroid tissue (not recorded which). The receptors stem from an adult man with Graves' hyperthyroidism.

The sample holds one count of this clonotype. The chain combines TRBV7-3 with TRBJ2-7; 9 bases match TRBD1. Per the germline V gene, CDR1 is SGHTA and CDR2 is FQGTGA. Unmatched junction bases numbered 25, after V lost 4 bases and J lost 3 bases. This CDR3 region has 21 residues. The CDR3 reads CASSSEQGARFGPSRGYEQYF. For the CDR3, the DNA is TGTGCCAGCAGCTCCGAACAGGGGGCGCGGTTTGGACCCTCCCGGGGCTACGAGCAGTACTTC.

This sequence joins TRBV7-2 and TRBJ2-7; 10 nucleotides match TRBD2. Judging by the DNA end, TRBJ2-1 fits better; the J call may be wrong. The germline V gene encodes CDR1 SGHTA and CDR2 FQGNSA. The CDR3 extends over 14 amino acids. This CDR3 reads CASSLKRGGWEQFF. The CDR3 nucleotides are TGTGCCAGCAGTTTAAAGCGGGGGGGCTGGGAGCAGTTCTTC.

This clonotype came up many times. V usage is TRBV7-8 and J usage is TRBJ1-2; D possibly corresponds to TRBD1 (5 bases). Germline V gene data show CDR1 as SGHVS and CDR2 as FQNEAQ. With 1 base removed from V and 3 bases from J, the gap between germline ends came to 9 bases. This CDR3 has 14 residues. The CDR3 region is CASSLGDGDYGYTF. The CDR3 DNA follows: TGTGCCAGCAGCTTAGGGGACGGGGACTATGGCTACACCTTC.

The V call is TRBV20-1, the J call TRBJ2-5; 7 bases are shared with TRBD1. CDR1 and CDR2 (germline): DFQATT, SNEGSKA (reference sequence). V lost 6 bases to trimming and J lost 7 bases; unmatched junction nucleotides: 11. The CDR3 is 13 amino acids. The chain's CDR3 is CSAAGDRKGTQYF. CDR3 nucleotide sequence: TGCAGTGCCGCCGGGGACAGAAAGGGGACCCAGTACTTC.

The chain carries TRBV15 and TRBJ1-4, with TRBD1 identical over 10 bases. The ends lost 5 bases at V and 2 bases at J; junction bases unmatched: 14. Per germline, CDR1 LNHNV and CDR2 YYDKDF (reference sequence). The CDR3 is 19 amino acids. This CDR3 reads CATSHILTGTGVTNEKLFF. CDR3 in DNA: TGTGCCACCAGCCATATACTGACCGGGACAGGGGTGACTAATGAAAAACTGTTTTTT. Supplemented by reference TRBV15 and TRBJ1-4, the full variable domain reads DAMVIQNPRYQVTQFGKPVTLSCSQTLNHNVMYWYQQKSSQAPKLLFHYYDKDFNNEADTPDNFQSRRPNTSFCFLDIRSPGLGDTAMYLCATSHILTGTGVTNEKLFFGSGTQLSVL.

V usage is TRBV6-5 and J usage is TRBJ1-1; the D is unclear. Trimming left V 8 bases short and J 1 base short, with 11 bases between. Germline V gives CDR1 MNHEY, CDR2 SVGAGI. The CDR3 is made up of 13 amino acids. In nucleotides, the CDR3 is TGTGCCAGCCGAAACGGGAAGAACACTGAAGCTTTCTTT. This gives the protein CASRNGKNTEAFF.

This clonotype has at least ten counts. The chain links TRBV29-1 to TRBJ2-5; D is perhaps TRBD1 (5 bases). Trimming stripped 5 bases from V and 2 bases from J, with 9 bases between. Germline loops: CDR1 SQVTM, CDR2 ANQGSEA. This CDR3 comprises 12 residues. The CDR3: CSVFGQQETQYF. The CDR3 DNA reads TGCAGCGTTTTCGGACAACAAGAGACCCAGTACTTC.

The genes are TRBV24-1 and TRBJ2-3; D is unresolved. The CDR3 totals 16 residues. Looked up from germline, CDR1 is KGHDR and CDR2 is SFDVKD. The ends were cut back, 4 bases at V and 0 bases at J, with 13 bases in the middle. The CDR3 DNA reads TGTGCCACCAGTGAACCGATAGCCCTAAGCACAGATACGCAGTATTTT. This codes for CATSEPIALSTDTQYF.

Points on this clonotype: One base away lies a much larger clone, so this may be a sequencing read error. The chain carries TRBV2 and TRBJ2-7, with no clear D. The length of the CDR3 is 11 residues. Trimming shortened V by 6 bases and J by 3 bases, and 6 bases separated the two germline ends. Germline-derived CDR1 and CDR2 are SNHLY and FYNNEI. The CDR3 region has the DNA TGTGCCAGCAGAATGGGCTACGAGCAGTACTTC. Translating it yields CASRMGYEQYF.

The chain recombines TRBV28 with TRBJ2-7; D call uncertain. Trimming stripped 3 bases from V and 3 bases from J, with 6 bases between. The CDR3 consists of 12 residues. The germline V gene has CDR1 MDHEN and CDR2 SYDVKM. CDR3 DNA: TGTGCCAGCAGTTTTACCTTCTACGAGCAGTACTTC. Its protein product is CASSFTFYEQYF. The full variable domain, in which reference TRBV28 and TRBJ2-7 provide the parts outside the CDR3, is DVKVTQSSRYLVKRTGEKVFLECVQDMDHENMFWYRQDPGLGLRLIYFSYDVKMKEKGDIPEGYSVSREKKERFSLILESASTNQTSMYLCASSFTFYEQYFGPGTRLTVT.